One sample yielded the 30 T cell receptor beta chains listed below, sequenced in a study of CD8 T cells in Susac syndrome. Reverse transcription of roughly 0.5 to 1 ug RNA was carried out with random hexamers. Each CDR3 protein is one row after TCRdb ran MiXCR on the immunoSEQ multiplex PCR reads. Counted here are tens of thousands of distinct CDR3 sequences, around 93% occurring once; the ten biggest clones make up 0.4% to 0.55%. The sample consisted of CD8+ T cells from PBMCs. The receptors shown here come from a human donor with multiple sclerosis.

The genes are TRBV9 and TRBJ2-2; 10 bases line up with TRBD2. The junction had 3 bases not matched to a gene; V was cut back by 0 bases and J by 4 bases. The germline V gene encodes CDR1 SGDLS and CDR2 YYNGEE. This CDR3 has 16 residues. The CDR3 nucleotides are TGTGCCAGCAGCGTAGGAAGCGGGGGGGGCACCGGGGAGCTGTTTTTT. Translated, it gives CASSVGSGGGTGELFF.

The rearrangement links TRBV2 to TRBJ2-1; D is unclear. Germline-derived CDR1 and CDR2 are SNHLY and FYNNEI. The CDR3 consists of 12 residues. Trimming cost V 8 bases and J 8 bases, with 13 bases left between them. The CDR3 loop reads CASPNSPHEQFF. As DNA, the CDR3 is TGTGCCAGCCCAAACTCTCCACATGAGCAGTTCTTC.

The V and J genes are TRBV6-5 and TRBJ2-7; D is ambiguous. V was clipped by 5 bases and J by 3 bases, with 17 bases between them. This CDR3 has 15 amino acids. From germline, CDR1 is MNHEY and CDR2 SVGAGI. The CDR3 reads CASSPSEGWNYEQYF. The CDR3 DNA sequence: TGTGCCAGCAGTCCGTCGGAAGGGTGGAACTACGAGCAGTACTTC.

The gene calls are TRBV14 and TRBJ1-2; no clear D. Trimming cost V 0 bases and J 4 bases, with 15 bases left between them. CDR1 and CDR2 from the germline V gene are SGHDN and FVKESK. This CDR3 has 16 amino acids. For the CDR3, the DNA is TGTGCCAGCAGCCAAGATACCCGAGACACAATCTATGGCTACACCTTC. Translating gives CASSQDTRDTIYGYTF.

The chain employs TRBV6-1 and TRBJ2-3; possibly TRBD1 for D (6 bases). Trimming pared 2 bases from V and 1 base from J, leaving 10 bases between. CDR3 length equals 15 residues. CDR1 and CDR2 from the germline V gene are MNHNS and SASEGT. DNA for the CDR3: TGTGCCAGCAGTGAAATAGGGGGAGGCACAGATACGCAGTATTTT. Translation gives CASSEIGGGTDTQYF.

The J gene is TRBJ2-1, the V gene TRBV28; 7 nucleotides align to TRBD1. The CDR3 consists of 15 residues. The trim removed 7 bases at V and 1 base at J, leaving 7 bases unmatched. Germline assignment: CDR1 MDHEN and CDR2 SYDVKM. The CDR3 DNA is TGTGCCAGCACCCAGGGGGTTGATTCCTACAATGAGCAGTTCTTC. As protein: CASTQGVDSYNEQFF.

This clonotype was seen just once. V and J are TRBV20-1 and TRBJ1-5; tentative D call: TRBD1 (6 bases). V shed 3 bases and J shed 1 base, with 10 bases lying between them. The germline gives CDR1 DFQATT, CDR2 SNEGSKA (reference sequence). This CDR3 contains 14 residues. The CDR3 DNA reads TGCAGTGCTAGGGAGACAGGAAGCAATCAGCCCCAGCATTTT. Its translation: CSARETGSNQPQHF.

The rearrangement uses TRBV7-9 and TRBJ2-3; 9 positions agree with TRBD1. Germline V gives CDR1 SEHNR, CDR2 FQNEAQ (reference sequence). Trimming removed 3 bases from V and 10 bases from J; junction bases left unmatched: 8. This CDR3 contains 14 residues. In DNA form, the CDR3 reads TGTGCCAGCAGCTTGGGACAGGGTCTTGTGGCGCAGTATTTT. It yields the protein CASSLGQGLVAQYF.

This chain connects TRBV9 to TRBJ1-2; D remains unclear. Germline assignment: CDR1 SGDLS and CDR2 YYNGEE. The V and J ends lost 7 bases and 0 bases respectively, with 10 bases between them. This CDR3 spans 13 amino acids. In DNA form, the CDR3 reads TGTGCCAGCGGTGAGGGCCCTAACTATGGCTACACCTTC. Amino acid sequence: CASGEGPNYGYTF.

This clonotype appeared once. One end of the junction is discordant with germline, which a read error may explain. V usage is TRBV29-1 and J usage is TRBJ2-6; D may be TRBD2 (6 bases). This CDR3 has 14 residues. Per the germline V gene, CDR1 is SQVTM and CDR2 is ANQGSEA. The CDR3 reads CSVEGGEGANVLTF. CDR3 nucleotide sequence: TGCAGCGTCGAAGGAGGGGAGGGGGCCAACGTCCTGACTTTC.

In this sample, this clonotype turned up once. V and J are TRBV9 and TRBJ2-2; no clear D. Germline lookup yields CDR1 SGDLS and CDR2 YYNGEE. The V gene lost 7 bases and the J gene lost 0 bases, with 7 bases spanning the gap. This CDR3 comprises 13 residues. The CDR3 sequence is CASGQANTGELFF. In DNA form, the CDR3 reads TGTGCCAGCGGTCAAGCGAACACCGGGGAGCTGTTTTTT.

The gene calls are TRBV15 and TRBJ1-1, with unresolved D. Between the trimmed V and J ends, which lost 1 base and 1 base, there was a span of 10 bases. The CDR3 totals 15 residues. The germline gives CDR1 LNHNV, CDR2 YYDKDF (reference sequence). CDR3 DNA sequence: TGTGCCACCAGCAGAGTTGGGGATTCGAACACTGAAGCTTTCTTT. It translates to CATSRVGDSNTEAFF.

The chain couples TRBV7-9 to TRBJ1-1, with D unclear. V lost 3 bases and J 3 bases, leaving 5 bases between the germline ends. Germline values: CDR1 SEHNR, CDR2 FQNEAQ (reference sequence). This CDR3 comprises 12 residues. In DNA form, the CDR3 reads TGTGCCAGCAGCTTCAGTTACACTGAAGCTTTCTTT. This translates into CASSFSYTEAFF.

This clonotype was recorded once. The chain links TRBV29-1 to TRBJ1-1, with no clear D. V was pared by 3 bases and J by 4 bases, with 18 bases between. CDR3 size: 15 residues. Germline CDR1 and CDR2: SQVTM and ANQGSEA. The CDR3 sequence is CSVDPGVGWGTEAFF. CDR3 nucleotide sequence: TGCAGCGTTGACCCCGGGGTGGGGTGGGGCACTGAAGCTTTCTTT. The variable domain in full, completed from reference TRBV29-1 and TRBJ1-1, reads SAVISQKPSRDICQRGTSLTIQCQVDSQVTMMFWYRQQPGQSLTLIATANQGSEATYESGFVIDKFPISRPNLTFSTLTVSNMSPEDSSIYLCSVDPGVGWGTEAFFGQGTRLTVV.

J is TRBJ1-2 and V is TRBV7-9; possible D gene TRBD1, 6 bases. The V gene lost 10 bases and the J gene lost 8 bases, with 14 bases spanning the gap. The CDR3 covers 11 residues. The V gene's germline CDR1 is SEHNR and CDR2 FQNEAQ (reference sequence). DNA for the CDR3: TGTGCCACCCAGAGGGGGGAGGGCTACACCTTC. Translating gives CATQRGEGYTF.

This clonotype was seen a single time. The chain has TRBV7-9 and TRBJ2-3, with 13 bases matching TRBD2. Germline lookup yields CDR1 SEHNR and CDR2 FQNEAQ (reference sequence). This CDR3 contains 17 residues. V shed 3 bases and J 0 bases; nucleotides not matched to a gene: 3. Written as DNA, the CDR3 is TGTGCCAGCAGCTTGGGACTAGCGGGAACGAGCACAGATACGCAGTATTTT. Translated: CASSLGLAGTSTDTQYF.

The chain joins TRBV7-3 to TRBJ1-1; D uncertain. The V gene's germline CDR1 is SGHTA and CDR2 FQGTGA. This CDR3 spans 13 amino acids. Trimming took off 0 bases at V and 7 bases at J, with 9 bases between the two ends. CDR3 in amino acids: CASSLTSHGEAFF. The CDR3, as DNA: TGTGCCAGCAGCTTAACTAGTCATGGTGAAGCTTTCTTT.

The chain carries TRBV4-1 and TRBJ1-6; D is undetermined. Trimming took 0 bases from V and 6 from J, leaving 15 bases between them. The germline CDR1 and CDR2 sequences are MGHRA and YSYEKL. CDR3 length: 17 residues. CDR3 residues: CASSQDHTTLANSPLHF. DNA for the CDR3: TGCGCCAGCAGCCAAGACCACACGACCCTCGCTAATTCACCCCTCCACTTT.

The count of this clonotype is one. J is TRBJ1-2 and V is TRBV7-9, with TRBD1 identical over 7 bases. Trimming at V came to 5 bases and at J to 1 base, leaving 10 bases not matched to a gene. CDR3 length equals 16 residues. Germline CDR1 reads SEHNR; CDR2 reads FQNEAQ (reference sequence). The chain's CDR3 is CASSRAGQSLNYGYTF. The CDR3, as DNA: TGTGCCAGCAGCCGCGCGGGACAGTCCCTTAACTATGGCTACACCTTC.

The CDR3 loop reads CASSIKVYSGANVLTF. The CDR3 bases are TGTGCCAGTAGTATCAAAGTGTACTCTGGGGCCAACGTCCTGACTTTC. The rearrangement joins TRBV19 to TRBJ2-6; D ambiguous. The germline V gene encodes CDR1 LNHDA and CDR2 SQIVND (reference sequence). The CDR3 contains 16 residues. Deletions cut 3 bases from V and 0 bases from J, with 9 bases between.

This clonotype appeared a single time. The V and J genes are TRBV4-1 and TRBJ1-1; possibly TRBD1 for D (5 bases). CDR1 MGHRA and CDR2 YSYEKL come from the germline V gene. V was pared by 1 base and J by 3 bases, with 18 bases between. This CDR3 is 17 amino acids long. CDR3 sequence reads: CASSQAYYGTEYTEAFF. Written as DNA, the CDR3 is TGCGCCAGCAGCCAAGCGTACTACGGGACGGAATACACTGAAGCTTTCTTT.

The genes are TRBV29-1 and TRBJ1-1; D uncertain. The germline CDR1 and CDR2 sequences are SQVTM and ANQGSEA. This CDR3 comprises 12 residues. The germline V and J ends were trimmed by 7 bases and 0 bases, with 9 bases remaining between them. This CDR3 is CSALILNTEAFF. The CDR3 region has the DNA TGCAGCGCCCTCATCTTGAACACTGAAGCTTTCTTT.

The gene calls are TRBV6-1 and TRBJ1-2; D is uncertain. This CDR3 is built from 10 residues. V was pared by 3 bases and J by 8 bases, with 4 bases between. The germline V gene has CDR1 MNHNS and CDR2 SASEGT. The CDR3 DNA reads TGTGCCAGCAGTGATTGGGGCTACACCTTC. The encoded protein is CASSDWGYTF.

The gene calls are TRBV19 and TRBJ1-1, with 10 bases aligning to TRBD1. CDR3 length: 12 residues. Germline assignment: CDR1 LNHDA and CDR2 SQIVND (reference sequence). The CDR3 nucleotides read TGTGCTTCAGACAGGGGGCTAAGTGAAGCTTTCTTT. This translates into CASDRGLSEAFF.

The V call is TRBV2, the J call TRBJ2-7; D might be TRBD1 (8 bases). The CDR3 consists of 14 residues. Trimming left V 1 base short and J 6 bases short, with 13 bases between. Germline V gene sequence: CDR1 SNHLY, CDR2 FYNNEI. The CDR3 DNA is TGTGCCAGCAGTGAAGTACAGGGGGAGGGCGAGCAGTACTTC. Amino acid sequence: CASSEVQGEGEQYF.

The genes are TRBV20-1 and TRBJ2-3; D is uncertain. CDR1 and CDR2 (germline): DFQATT, SNEGSKA (reference sequence). V lost 2 bases and J lost 4, with 13 bases in between. The CDR3 contains 14 residues. CDR3 protein: CSARPTTRADTQYF. CDR3 nucleotide sequence: TGCAGTGCTAGACCCACTACAAGGGCAGATACGCAGTATTTT.

This rearrangement joins TRBV5-1 to TRBJ2-5; 12 bases fit TRBD1. This CDR3 has 15 residues. Germline assignment: CDR1 SGHRS and CDR2 YFSETQ. The junction had 6 bases not matched to a gene; V was cut back by 4 bases and J by 5 bases. This CDR3 reads CASSGTGGAGETQYF. The CDR3 bases are TGCGCCAGCAGCGGGACAGGGGGCGCCGGGGAGACCCAGTACTTC.

The rearrangement uses TRBV20-1 and TRBJ2-7; 7 bases are a match to TRBD1. Germline-derived CDR1 and CDR2 are DFQATT and SNEGSKA (reference sequence). V dropped 2 bases and J dropped 2; count of bases not matched to a gene: 18. There are 18 residues in the CDR3. CDR3 DNA sequence: TGCAGTGCTAGACCGGATCACCTTCGACAGGGCGTTGCCTACGAGCAGTACTTC. This sequence encodes CSARPDHLRQGVAYEQYF.

The genes are TRBV18 and TRBJ1-1; TRBD1 matches at 8 bases. Trimming cost V 5 bases and J 3 bases; bases outside gene matches: 11. The CDR3 covers 16 residues. CDR1 is KGHSH, CDR2 LQKENI, per germline. DNA of the CDR3: TGTGCCAGCTCATTGACGACAGGGGAGACGGACACTGAAGCTTTCTTT. Translation gives CASSLTTGETDTEAFF.

The chain combines TRBV4-3 with TRBJ2-7, with 12 nucleotides matching TRBD2. With 0 bases clipped from V and 0 bases from J, the junction kept 3 bases outside the gene matches. Germline V gives CDR1 LGHNA, CDR2 YSLEER. The CDR3 is 17 amino acids. The chain's CDR3 is CASSQDRLAGDSYEQYF. In DNA form, the CDR3 reads TGCGCCAGCAGCCAAGATAGACTAGCGGGGGACTCCTACGAGCAGTACTTC.